Listed below are T cell receptor beta chains from one sample, sequenced in a study of neurological immune-mediated disorders. Each CDR3 protein is one row after TCRdb ran MiXCR on the 5' RACE reads. The data contain about 60,000 distinct CDR3 sequences, roughly 9.8% of them singletons. The sequenced sample was PBMCs. All receptors derive from a man younger than 40 in good health. Both conserved end residues are part of each CDR3. The D gene is left open where the match is weak. The size field is filled for only some rows; it gives once, few, many or a size class.

D gene: TRBD1; clone size: many; J gene: TRBJ1-1; V gene: TRBV28; CDR3 DNA: TGTGCCAGCAGCCCCCGAGGACAGGGGGCCACTGAAGCTTTCTTT; CDR3 protein: CASSPRGQGATEAFF
D gene: -; clone size: many; J gene: TRBJ1-5; V gene: TRBV12-3/TRBV12-4; CDR3 DNA: TGTGCCAGCAGTTTAAGGGATTTTAGCAATCAGCCCCAGCATTTT; CDR3 protein: CASSLRDFSNQPQHF
D gene: TRBD1; clone size: -; J gene: TRBJ1-3; V gene: TRBV14; CDR3 DNA: TGTGCCAGCAGCCAAACAAATGACAGGGACGGGCCGATATACGGAGGAAACACCATATATTTT; CDR3 protein: CASSQTNDRDGPIYGGNTIYF
D gene: -; clone size: many; J gene: TRBJ2-7; V gene: TRBV5-1; CDR3 DNA: TGCGCCAGCAGGGGACGCAGCAATAGCGACTACGAGCAGTACTTC; CDR3 protein: CASRGRSNSDYEQYF
D gene: -; clone size: many; J gene: TRBJ2-2; V gene: TRBV7-8; CDR3 DNA: TGTGCCAGCAGCTTTATGGCGAACACCGGGGAGCTGTTTTTT; CDR3 protein: CASSFMANTGELFF
D gene: TRBD2; clone size: many; J gene: TRBJ2-3; V gene: TRBV7-8; CDR3 DNA: TGTGCCAGCTCCCCGATCGCACTAGCGGGAGCACGAGATACGCAGTATTTT; CDR3 protein: CASSPIALAGARDTQYF
D gene: TRBD1; clone size: -; J gene: TRBJ1-3; V gene: TRBV5-1; CDR3 DNA: TGCGCCAGCAGCTTAACTCAGGGGGACTCTGGAAACACCATATATTTT; CDR3 protein: CASSLTQGDSGNTIYF
D gene: -; clone size: many; J gene: TRBJ1-5; V gene: TRBV12-3/TRBV12-4; CDR3 DNA: TGTGCCAGCAGTTGGGGGGGTAACAATCAGCCCCAGCATTTT; CDR3 protein: CASSWGGNNQPQHF
D gene: TRBD2; clone size: many; J gene: TRBJ2-3; V gene: TRBV27; CDR3 DNA: TGTGCCAGCACCGCCCCCGGGACTAGGGGGAGGACAGATACGCAGTATTTT; CDR3 protein: CASTAPGTRGRTDTQYF
D gene: TRBD1; clone size: many; J gene: TRBJ1-1; V gene: TRBV5-1; CDR3 DNA: TGCGCCAGCAGCTTGGAGGACAGGGCGGGCACTGAAGCTTTCTTT; CDR3 protein: CASSLEDRAGTEAFF
D gene: -; clone size: many; J gene: TRBJ2-1; V gene: TRBV12-3/TRBV12-4; CDR3 DNA: TGTGTCCAGCAGTATTGGACAAACGAAGAGCAGTTCTTC; CDR3 protein: CVQQYWTNEEQFF
D gene: TRBD1; clone size: many; J gene: TRBJ1-4; V gene: TRBV5-1; CDR3 DNA: TGCGCCAGCAGCTCGTACCAGGGGGGAAAAGAAAAACTGTTTTTT; CDR3 protein: CASSSYQGGKEKLFF
D gene: -; clone size: many; J gene: TRBJ2-1; V gene: TRBV7-2; CDR3 DNA: TGTGCCAGCAGCTTTTGGGCCGGTAATGAGCAGTTCTTC; CDR3 protein: CASSFWAGNEQFF
D gene: -; clone size: many; J gene: TRBJ1-5; V gene: TRBV5-1; CDR3 DNA: TGCGCCAGCAGGAAAGATAGCAATCAGCCCCAGCATTTT; CDR3 protein: CASRKDSNQPQHF
D gene: -; clone size: many; J gene: TRBJ2-7; V gene: TRBV4-1; CDR3 DNA: TGCGCCAGCAGCCAAGGGTTTACGAGACACAACTCCTACGAGCAGTACTTC; CDR3 protein: CASSQGFTRHNSYEQYF
D gene: TRBD2; clone size: many; J gene: TRBJ2-7; V gene: TRBV7-2; CDR3 DNA: TGTGCCAGCAGCTTACCCCTCCGGGGGGGGCCTCTCTACGAGCAGTACTTC; CDR3 protein: CASSLPLRGGPLYEQYF
D gene: TRBD2; clone size: many; J gene: TRBJ2-1; V gene: TRBV3-1; CDR3 DNA: TGTGCCAGCAGCAAGGTCCAATCGGGAGGGCTTGAGCAGTTCTTC; CDR3 protein: CASSKVQSGGLEQFF
D gene: -; clone size: many; J gene: TRBJ1-1; V gene: TRBV29-1; CDR3 DNA: TGCAGCGTTGACGAGGTGGGGGCAGGTACTGAAGCTTTCTTT; CDR3 protein: CSVDEVGAGTEAFF
D gene: -; clone size: many; J gene: TRBJ2-7; V gene: TRBV6-2/TRBV6-3; CDR3 DNA: TGTGCCAGCAGTTACCAGGGAATCCCCTCCTACGAGCAGTACTTC; CDR3 protein: CASSYQGIPSYEQYF